This entry concerns a single T cell receptor (beta chain). Germline CDR1 reads LNHDA; CDR2 reads SQIVND (reference sequence). CDR3 length: 15 residues. J was trimmed by 7 bases and V by 6 bases; bases with no gene match: 11. This sample was included in a study of blood T cell repertoires in COVID-19. The repertoire was sequenced with immunoSEQ multiplex PCR; TCRdb's copy has only in-frame clones and lacks some. Of a few hundred thousand clones listed, approximately 90% are singletons. Specimen: peripheral blood. This clonotype originated in a man aged 18 to 30 with active or convalescent COVID-19. The gene calls are TRBV19 and TRBJ1-5; 8 nucleotides line up with TRBD1. This CDR3 reads CASSTTGDSPQPQHF. CDR3 coding DNA: TGTGCCAGTAGCACGACAGGGGATTCACCACAGCCCCAGCATTTT.